The 32 T cell receptor beta chains given below trace back to one sample, sequenced in a study of shared clonotypes between healthy human individuals. Profiled with immunoSEQ multiplex PCR; TCRdb holds only in-frame clones, not every one. Here the sample spans more than 500,000 clones, approximately 96% being singletons. Naive-designated CD8 cells lacked CD45RO, were positively enriched for CCR7, and omitted terminally differentiated effector memory CD45RA+ cells. Sequencing used naive CD8+ T cells sorted from blood. Receptor source: a woman aged 25 to 39 in good health.

The J gene is TRBJ2-7, the V gene TRBV28; D is ambiguous. Deletions cut 6 bases from V and 2 bases from J, with 2 bases between. This CDR3 has 10 amino acids. Germline V gene sequence: CDR1 MDHEN, CDR2 SYDVKM. CDR3 residues: CASRPYEQYF. CDR3 nucleotides: TGTGCCAGCAGACCCTACGAGCAGTACTTC.

The chain recombines TRBV11-2 with TRBJ2-3; D possibly corresponds to TRBD2 (6 bases). The CDR3 consists of 16 residues. Germline V lookup: CDR1 SGHAT, CDR2 FQNNGV. The V gene lost 1 base and the J gene lost 2 bases, with 13 bases spanning the gap. CDR3 sequence reads: CASSLASGPLTDTQYF. The CDR3 nucleotides read TGTGCCAGCAGCTTAGCCAGCGGGCCCCTCACAGATACGCAGTATTTT. Looking up the rest from reference TRBV11-2 and TRBJ2-3 gives the full variable domain: EAGVAQSPRYKIIEKRQSVAFWCNPISGHATLYWYQQILGQGPKLLIQFQNNGVVDDSQLPKDRFSAERLKGVDSTLKIQPAKLEDSAVYLCASSLASGPLTDTQYFGPGTRLTVL.

V usage is TRBV30 and J usage is TRBJ2-7; possible D gene TRBD1, 5 bases. Germline CDR1 GTSNPN, CDR2 SVGIG (reference sequence). The CDR3 length is 12 residues. V was trimmed by 0 bases and J by 6 bases, leaving 9 bases between them. CDR3 nucleotides: TGTGCCTGGAGTGTAACAGGTCCCGAGCAGTACTTC. It codes for CAWSVTGPEQYF.

The CDR3 region has the DNA TGCGCCAGTGGACTAGCGGAAGGTGGGGGCTGGGAGCAGTACTTC. Amino acids: CASGLAEGGGWEQYF. The V gene is TRBV4-1, the J gene TRBJ2-7; TRBD2 agrees at 10 bases. Unmatched junction bases numbered 15, after V lost 9 bases and J lost 7 bases. Germline CDR1 and CDR2: MGHRA and YSYEKL. The CDR3 has 15 residues.

The chain is built from TRBV4-1 and TRBJ2-7; no definite D call. Per the germline V gene, CDR1 is MGHRA and CDR2 is YSYEKL. Trimming removed 3 bases at V and 3 bases at J, with 9 bases between. The CDR3 length is 13 residues. The CDR3 region has the DNA TGCGCCAGCAGCCATTGGGAAGACTACGAGCAGTACTTC. This translates into CASSHWEDYEQYF.

This chain uses TRBV19 with TRBJ1-1; D is unresolved. The germline V and J ends were trimmed by 1 base and 1 base, with 7 bases remaining between them. The length of the CDR3 is 14 residues. Germline-derived CDR1 and CDR2 are LNHDA and SQIVND (reference sequence). CDR3 sequence (DNA): TGTGCCAGTAGTATAGTGATCGAGAACACTGAAGCTTTCTTT. Translating gives CASSIVIENTEAFF.

The chain recombines TRBV12-2 with TRBJ2-3; no DNA check was done on the table's D call, TRBD2. TRBV12-2 is reported as a pseudogene. This CDR3 spans 18 amino acids. The CDR3 loop is CASRLGNPSGSVTDTQYF. The CDR3 DNA is TGTGCAAGTCGCTTAGGGAACCCTAGCGGGAGTGTCACAGATACGCAGTATTTT.

The V gene is TRBV29-1, the J gene TRBJ2-2; D remains unclear. The V gene lost 3 bases and the J gene lost 1 base, with 9 bases spanning the gap. Germline V lookup: CDR1 SQVTM, CDR2 ANQGSEA. The CDR3 length is 14 residues. The CDR3, as DNA: TGCAGCGTTGAGTTAAGTCAGAACACCGGGGAGCTGTTTTTT. Translating it yields CSVELSQNTGELFF.

The gene calls are TRBV11-2 and TRBJ2-1; 7 bases fit TRBD1. The length of the CDR3 is 15 residues. Per the germline V gene, CDR1 is SGHAT and CDR2 is FQNNGV. Unmatched junction bases numbered 8, after V lost 4 bases and J lost 5 bases. CDR3: CASSSPRTGDNEQFF. In nucleotides, the CDR3 is TGTGCCAGCAGCTCACCCCGGACAGGTGACAATGAGCAGTTCTTC.

The count of this clone is one. The rearrangement uses TRBV27 and TRBJ1-2; 7 nucleotides agree with TRBD1. Germline V gene data show CDR1 as MNHEY and CDR2 as SMNVEV (reference sequence). After removal of 10 bases from V and 3 bases from J, the junction contained 5 bases not matched to a gene. This CDR3 region has 12 residues. CDR3 bases: TGTGCCACTAGGGGGCTCGACTATGGCTACACCTTC. It is translated as CATRGLDYGYTF.

This chain connects TRBV6-5 to TRBJ2-7, with TRBD1 identical over 7 bases. The trim removed 2 bases at V and 3 bases at J, leaving 10 bases unmatched. Germline lookup yields CDR1 MNHEY and CDR2 SVGAGI. This CDR3 contains 16 residues. CDR3 nucleotides: TGTGCCAGCAGTTACAGTAGGGACAGCTATTTCTACGAGCAGTACTTC. It encodes CASSYSRDSYFYEQYF.

This chain uses TRBV27 with TRBJ2-1; no firm D call. V shed 2 bases and J shed 2 bases, with 4 bases lying between them. The length of the CDR3 is 13 residues. Germline V gene lookup returns CDR1 MNHEY and CDR2 SMNVEV (reference sequence). The CDR3 protein is CASSLVAYNEQFF. The CDR3 DNA reads as TGTGCCAGCAGTTTAGTGGCCTACAATGAGCAGTTCTTC.

The chain has TRBV7-9 and TRBJ1-6, with D possibly TRBD1 on 5 matching bases. Trimming took 1 base from V and 8 from J, leaving 9 bases between them. Germline-derived CDR1 and CDR2 are SEHNR and FQNEAQ (reference sequence). The CDR3 covers 14 residues. The CDR3 is CASSLVLGDSPLHF. Here the CDR3 DNA reads TGTGCCAGCAGCTTAGTCTTGGGGGATTCACCCCTCCACTTT.

V usage is TRBV30 and J usage is TRBJ2-2; D possibly matches TRBD1 or TRBD2 (5 bases each). V lost 8 bases, J lost 6 bases, and 22 bases lay in between. The germline CDR1 and CDR2 sequences are GTSNPN and SVGIG (reference sequence). The length of the CDR3 is 15 residues. CDR3 DNA sequence: TGTGCCGGGGCGGGTGGGATAGCGAGGTCCGGGGAGCTGTTTTTT. This encodes CAGAGGIARSGELFF.

The V gene is TRBV5-1, the J gene TRBJ2-7; 7 bases map to TRBD1. There are 14 residues in the CDR3. Trimming took 4 bases from V and 0 from J; bases not matched to a gene: 4. Germline lookup yields CDR1 SGHRS and CDR2 YFSETQ. The CDR3 sequence: CASSLWDSSYEQYF. CDR3 DNA: TGCGCCAGCAGCCTATGGGACAGCTCCTACGAGCAGTACTTC.

The table lists this clone with a count of one. J is TRBJ2-2 and V is TRBV4-1; D might be TRBD2 (6 bases). The V gene's germline CDR1 is MGHRA and CDR2 YSYEKL. V was shortened by 0 bases and J by 11 bases, with 16 bases between the two germline ends. The length of the CDR3 is 15 residues. The CDR3 here is CASSQDDSAGSELFF. CDR3 DNA: TGCGCCAGCAGCCAAGATGATAGCGCCGGGAGTGAGCTGTTTTTT.

V is TRBV5-8 and J is TRBJ2-1; TRBD1 matches at 7 bases. Germline V CDR1 and CDR2: SGHTS, YDEGEE. The CDR3 has 15 residues. The V gene end was trimmed by 4 bases and the J gene end by 9 bases; junction bases not matched to a gene: 13. CDR3 amino acids: CASSLVRGREGEQFF. The CDR3 nucleotides read TGTGCCAGCAGCCTAGTGAGGGGGCGCGAGGGTGAGCAGTTCTTC.

Remarks on this clone: The sample has other DNA sequences that encode this CDR3 too. The chain recombines TRBV27 with TRBJ2-7, with TRBD1 matching 7 bases. CDR1 and CDR2 (germline): MNHEY, SMNVEV (reference sequence). The CDR3 sequence is 13 residues long. V was pared by 8 bases and J by 2 bases, with 6 bases of the junction left unmatched. CDR3: CASRLGQAYEQYF. CDR3 sequence (DNA): TGTGCCAGCCGCCTCGGACAGGCCTACGAGCAGTACTTC.

The J gene is TRBJ2-1, the V gene TRBV6-5; 9 bases line up with TRBD1. V lost 6 bases, J lost 5 bases, and 8 bases stayed unmatched. This CDR3 spans 15 amino acids. Germline V CDR1 and CDR2: MNHEY, SVGAGI. CDR3 in amino acids: CASSLQGAPNNEQFF. CDR3 sequence (DNA): TGTGCCAGCAGCTTACAGGGGGCGCCGAACAATGAGCAGTTCTTC.

This chain links TRBV4-1 with TRBJ2-7; D gene unclear. This CDR3 has 15 amino acids. V dropped 1 base and J dropped 0 bases, with 10 bases sitting between them. From germline, CDR1 is MGHRA and CDR2 YSYEKL. Here the CDR3 DNA reads TGCGCCAGCAGCCAAGCCGCAGCGAGCTCCTACGAGCAGTACTTC. It yields the protein CASSQAAASSYEQYF.

The gene calls are TRBV4-1 and TRBJ2-7; the D gene is possibly TRBD1 (6 bases). The CDR3 runs to 14 residues. Germline V gene sequence: CDR1 MGHRA, CDR2 YSYEKL. V was trimmed by 3 bases and J by 0 bases, leaving 9 bases between them. The CDR3 spells CASSQTTGSYEQYF. CDR3 nucleotides: TGCGCCAGCAGCCAGACGACAGGCTCCTACGAGCAGTACTTC.

DNA of the CDR3: TGCAGCGCCTGGACAGACAATGAGCAGTTCTTC. It specifies CSAWTDNEQFF. This sequence joins TRBV29-1 and TRBJ2-1; a possible D gene is TRBD1 (6 bases). This CDR3 contains 11 residues. With 7 bases removed from V and 5 bases from J, the gap between germline ends came to 9 bases. Germline loops: CDR1 SQVTM, CDR2 ANQGSEA.

The rearrangement uses TRBV10-3 and TRBJ2-1, with D possibly TRBD1 on 5 matching bases. The CDR3 loop spans 16 amino acids. Germline CDR1 is ENHRY and CDR2 is SYGVKD. V lost 1 base and J 7 bases, leaving 17 bases between the germline ends. The CDR3: CAISELKGRGTNEQFF. CDR3 nucleotides: TGTGCCATCAGTGAGTTAAAGGGAAGGGGTACGAATGAGCAGTTCTTC.

This clone has only one observation. The J gene is TRBJ1-5, the V gene TRBV6-5; D is possibly TRBD1 (5 bases). This CDR3 contains 14 residues. The germline CDR1 and CDR2 sequences are MNHEY and SVGAGI. Trimming removed 5 bases at V and 3 bases at J, with 11 bases between. The CDR3 here is CASSEWGLNQPQHF. CDR3 nucleotides: TGTGCCAGCAGTGAATGGGGCCTCAATCAGCCCCAGCATTTT.

The chain couples TRBV21-1 to TRBJ1-1; TRBD1 is the table's D call and was not checked against the DNA. TRBV21-1 is noted as a pseudogene. CDR3 length: 14 residues. The CDR3 here is CASSKKQGRQQAFF. In DNA, the CDR3 is TGTGCCAGCAGCAAAAAACAGGGGCGCCAACAAGCTTTCTTT.

This chain links TRBV10-1 with TRBJ2-7; D is unresolved. This CDR3 is built from 14 residues. Germline assignment: CDR1 WNHNN and CDR2 SYGVQD (reference sequence). Trimming stripped 0 bases from V and 7 bases from J, with 13 bases between. CDR3 sequence: CASSESRTAEEQYF. The CDR3 nucleotides are TGCGCCAGCAGTGAGTCTAGAACGGCGGAGGAGCAGTACTTC.

The chain employs TRBV28 and TRBJ2-7; the match to TRBD1 covers 10 bases. This CDR3 region has 14 residues. The junction had 8 bases not matched to a gene; V was cut back by 7 bases and J by 5 bases. Germline V gene sequence: CDR1 MDHEN, CDR2 SYDVKM. The CDR3: CASNFRDRGDEQYF. CDR3 coding DNA: TGTGCCAGCAACTTCCGGGACAGGGGTGACGAGCAGTACTTC.

The rearrangement joins TRBV18 to TRBJ1-1, with 7 bases identical to TRBD1. Per the germline V gene, CDR1 is KGHSH and CDR2 is LQKENI. The trim removed 6 bases at V and 1 base at J, leaving 5 bases unmatched. This CDR3 is built from 14 residues. The CDR3 region has the DNA TGTGCCAGCTCTGTGACAGGGACGAACACTGAAGCTTTCTTT. Protein sequence: CASSVTGTNTEAFF.

The gene calls are TRBV9 and TRBJ2-7, with D unclear. The CDR3 runs to 15 residues. Trimming took 3 bases from V and 2 from J, leaving 15 bases between them. Germline CDR1 and CDR2: SGDLS and YYNGEE. The CDR3 region has the DNA TGTGCCAGCAGCGCGACCCCGGGCAGTACCTACGAGCAGTACTTC. Amino acid sequence: CASSATPGSTYEQYF.

This chain joins TRBV5-4 and TRBJ2-7; 9 bases fit TRBD1. There are 14 residues in the CDR3. Germline values: CDR1 SGHNT, CDR2 YYREEE (reference sequence). Trimming removed 4 bases from V and 3 bases from J; junction bases left unmatched: 5. The CDR3, as DNA: TGTGCCAGCAGCCCCCGGGACAGGGTCTACGAGCAGTACTTC. The encoded protein is CASSPRDRVYEQYF.

The chain couples TRBV30 to TRBJ2-3; D may be TRBD1 (8 bases). Germline loops: CDR1 GTSNPN, CDR2 SVGIG (reference sequence). The CDR3 consists of 13 residues. The V gene lost 5 bases and the J gene lost 3 bases, with 12 bases spanning the gap. The CDR3 DNA follows: TGTGCCTGGGACAGGGGAGGGACAGATACGCAGTATTTT. This codes for CAWDRGGTDTQYF.

This rearrangement joins TRBV4-1 to TRBJ2-5; D is perhaps TRBD1 or TRBD2 (5 bases each). Trimming took off 6 bases at V and 1 base at J, with 18 bases between the two ends. Germline CDR1 MGHRA, CDR2 YSYEKL. The CDR3 is 16 amino acids. The CDR3 sequence is CASSPRDESPQETQYF. The DNA for the CDR3 is TGCGCCAGCAGTCCACGGGACGAGAGCCCCCAAGAGACCCAGTACTTC.